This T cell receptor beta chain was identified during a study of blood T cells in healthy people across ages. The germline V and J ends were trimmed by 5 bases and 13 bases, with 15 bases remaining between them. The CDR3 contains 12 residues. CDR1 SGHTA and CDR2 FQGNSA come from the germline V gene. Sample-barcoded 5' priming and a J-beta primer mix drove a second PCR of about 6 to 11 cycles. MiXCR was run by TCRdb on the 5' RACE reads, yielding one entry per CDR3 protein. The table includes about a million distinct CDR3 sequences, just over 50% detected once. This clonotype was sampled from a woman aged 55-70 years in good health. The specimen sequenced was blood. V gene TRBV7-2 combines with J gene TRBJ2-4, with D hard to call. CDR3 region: CASSPQSDGQYF. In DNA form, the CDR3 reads TGTGCCAGCAGCCCACAGAGCGACGGGCAGTACTTC.